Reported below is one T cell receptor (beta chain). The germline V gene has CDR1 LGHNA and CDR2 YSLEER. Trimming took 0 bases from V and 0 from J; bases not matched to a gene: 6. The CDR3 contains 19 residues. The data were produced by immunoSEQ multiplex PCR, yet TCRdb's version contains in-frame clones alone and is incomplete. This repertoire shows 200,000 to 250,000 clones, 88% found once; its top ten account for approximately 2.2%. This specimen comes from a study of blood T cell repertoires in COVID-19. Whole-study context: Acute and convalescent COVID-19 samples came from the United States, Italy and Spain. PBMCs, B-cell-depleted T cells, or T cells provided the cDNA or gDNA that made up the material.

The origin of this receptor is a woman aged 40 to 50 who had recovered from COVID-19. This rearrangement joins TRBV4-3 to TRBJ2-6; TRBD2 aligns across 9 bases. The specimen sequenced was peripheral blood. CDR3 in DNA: TGCGCCAGCAGCCAAGACAGCCTAGCGGGACTCTCTGGGGCCAACGTCCTGACTTTC. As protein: CASSQDSLAGLSGANVLTF.